A single sample gave rise to the 9 T cell receptor beta chains below, sequenced in a study of human T cells and chemical hapten exposure. TCRdb redid the calling of the RACE reads with MiXCR, one entry per CDR3 protein. The sample includes around 56,000 distinct CDR3 sequences, more than 8% seen only once; the top ten take around 9.5%. Time point in this sample: pre-sensitization, week 0. The sample's treatment: therapeutic diphenylcyclopropenone sensitization with weekly scalp DPC. This material consisted of whole blood, taken in connection with sensitization to the hapten diphenylcyclopropenone (DPC). These receptors were obtained from a middle-aged man with alopecia areata. Some clones in this sample may be carry-over from other donors' samples.

The count of this clonotype is one. A much larger clone is a single base away; this may be a read error. The chain combines TRBV28 with TRBJ2-6; TRBD1 matches 9 bases. Germline CDR1 is MDHEN and CDR2 is SYDVKM. V dropped 6 bases and J dropped 14; count of bases not matched to a gene: 11. This CDR3 contains 14 residues. DNA of the CDR3: TGTGCCAGCAGCCGTCCGGGACAGGGTGAAATCCTGACTTTC. Translation gives CASSRPGQGEILTF.

This clonotype was seen repeatedly, ten times or more. The chain combines TRBV19 with TRBJ1-2; 7 bases align to TRBD1. V shed 2 bases, J shed 7 bases, and the junction held 7 bases outside the gene matches. This CDR3 is 14 amino acids long. Germline values: CDR1 LNHDA, CDR2 SQIVND (reference sequence). CDR3 sequence reads: CASSIPGTASGYTF. CDR3 sequence (DNA): TGTGCCAGTAGTATACCCGGGACAGCAAGTGGCTACACCTTC.

The chain recombines TRBV20-1 with TRBJ2-2; TRBD1 matches at 7 bases. V trimming: 4 bases; J trimming: 4 bases; junction bases outside the gene matches: 6. CDR1 is DFQATT and CDR2 is SNEGSKA in the germline V gene (reference sequence). The CDR3 has 14 residues. The CDR3 loop reads CSATRAGGTGELFF. The CDR3 nucleotides read TGCAGTGCTACGAGGGCAGGGGGCACCGGGGAGCTGTTTTTT.

This clonotype appeared a few times. This chain connects TRBV6-5 to TRBJ2-2, with D maybe TRBD2 (6 bases). The length of the CDR3 is 16 residues. CDR1 is MNHEY, CDR2 SVGAGI, per germline. The V end was cut by 2 bases, the J end by 6 bases, with 16 bases between. The CDR3 sequence: CASSYRDFSWPGELFF. The DNA for the CDR3 is TGTGCCAGCAGTTACAGGGACTTTAGTTGGCCCGGGGAGCTGTTTTTT.

This chain links TRBV30 with TRBJ2-7; D gene uncertain. This CDR3 has 13 residues. Trimming shortened V by 1 base and J by 2 bases, and 9 bases separated the two germline ends. Germline V CDR1 and CDR2: GTSNPN, SVGIG (reference sequence). The CDR3 here is CAWSGYRTYEQYF. The CDR3 DNA sequence: TGTGCCTGGAGTGGTTACAGAACCTACGAGCAGTACTTC.

This clonotype has ten or more counts. CDR3: CASSSTGALAKNIQYF. The CDR3 bases are TGTGCCAGCAGCTCGACAGGGGCGCTAGCCAAAAACATTCAGTACTTC. This chain uses TRBV7-9 with TRBJ2-4; 8 bases agree with TRBD1. The CDR3 has 16 amino acids. Trimming cost V 4 bases and J 0 bases; bases outside gene matches: 5. Germline V gene sequence: CDR1 SEHNR, CDR2 FQNEAQ (reference sequence).

The chain carries TRBV5-1 and TRBJ1-6; unclear D gene. The CDR3 is 15 amino acids. Trimming left V 4 bases short and J 8 bases short, with 16 bases between. Germline V gene sequence: CDR1 SGHRS, CDR2 YFSETQ. In DNA, the CDR3 is TGCGCCAGCAGCCCGGCGGGGAATCCAGATTCACCCCTCCACTTT. Encoded protein: CASSPAGNPDSPLHF.

This clonotype was seen only a few times. The V call is TRBV5-6, the J call TRBJ1-4; 7 bases are shared with TRBD1. CDR1 and CDR2 from the germline V gene are SGHDT and YYEEEE. J lost 7 bases, V lost 7 bases, and 13 bases had no gene match. The CDR3 is 15 residues long. CDR3 nucleotide sequence: TGTGCCAGCGGGTTTCGACCGGGACAGCCTGAAAAACTGTTTTTT. Translation gives CASGFRPGQPEKLFF. The variable domain in full, completed from reference TRBV5-6 and TRBJ1-4, reads DAGVTQSPTHLIKTRGQQVTLRCSPKSGHDTVSWYQQALGQGPQFIFQYYEEEERQRGNFPDRFSGHQFPNYSSELNVNALLLGDSALYLCASGFRPGQPEKLFFGSGTQLSVL.

At least ten counts were recorded for this clonotype. The CDR3 here is CASSDSGTGELFF. Written as DNA, the CDR3 is TGTGCCAGCAGTGACTCGGGGACCGGGGAGCTGTTTTTT. The V gene is TRBV6-4, the J gene TRBJ2-2; D not certain. Germline CDR1 MRHNA, CDR2 SNTAGT. V lost 0 bases and J lost 5, with 4 bases in between. CDR3 size: 13 residues.